This T cell receptor (beta chain) was sequenced for a study of shared clonotypes between healthy human individuals. In the study overall: Three plates were used per donor for CD4 naive, three for CD4 memory, two for CD8 naive and one for CD8 memory.

A note on this clone: Its antigen remains unidentified.

V was trimmed by 5 bases and J by 1 base, leaving 14 bases between them. This CDR3 region has 15 residues. Germline V gene sequence: CDR1 LGHNA, CDR2 YNFKEQ. Study-level findings and limits: Though the depth was large, rarefaction showed that sorted-subset sequencing was incomplete.

Per sorted-subset replicate PCR, input was approximately 0.2 ug DNA, representing tens of thousands of T cell genomes. Assay: immunoSEQ multiplex PCR; the TCRdb copy retains only in-frame clones and omits some. The sample yields about 700,000 clones, about 74% seen once. This clonotype originated in a woman younger than 45 in good health. This chain uses TRBV4-2 with TRBJ1-1; tentatively, D is TRBD1 (5 bases). The sequencing input was memory CD4+ T cells sorted from blood. Stated subset: CD45RA-negative fraction. CDR3: CASSWEGPANTEAFF. The CDR3 DNA follows: TGTGCCAGCAGCTGGGAGGGACCCGCGAACACTGAAGCTTTCTTT.